Shown below are 21 T cell receptor beta chains from a single sample sequenced in a study of blood T cell repertoires in COVID-19 (TCRdb year 2020). Libraries were made using the immunoSEQ multiplex PCR assay. TCRdb obtained this table from immuneACCESS and retained in-frame rearrangements with V and J assigned. These tables miss some clones; where compared with another copy, unresolved V genes account for less than half of the shortfall, and the remainder is unexplained. The sample contains under 500,000 clones, around 89% of them found a single time. The biggest ten clones account for 4.3% of the sample. The sequencing sample was made of peripheral blood. These receptors all come from a woman in her twenties or thirties with acute or convalescent COVID-19.

The V and J genes are TRBV24-1 and TRBJ2-3; D perhaps matches TRBD1 (6 bases). V lost 4 bases to trimming and J lost 2 bases, with 15 bases between them. The CDR3 covers 16 residues. CDR1 and CDR2 from the germline V gene are KGHDR and SFDVKD. CDR3 loop: CATSDQTGLPTDTQYF. In DNA, the CDR3 is TGTGCCACCAGTGACCAGACAGGTTTACCCACAGATACGCAGTATTTT.

The V gene is TRBV2, the J gene TRBJ2-6; weak D call: TRBD2 (6 bases). The V end was cut by 6 bases, the J end by 5 bases, with 14 bases between. The CDR3 is 15 amino acids. CDR1 SNHLY and CDR2 FYNNEI come from the germline V gene. The CDR3 DNA sequence: TGTGCCAGCAGGCAGGGAGGTCTATGGGCCAACGTCCTGACTTTC. Translation gives CASRQGGLWANVLTF.

The rearrangement links TRBV7-6 to TRBJ1-2; possibly TRBD1 for D (6 bases). Looked up from germline, CDR1 is SGHVS and CDR2 is FNYEAQ. The CDR3 is made up of 14 amino acids. With 5 bases removed from V and 6 bases from J, the gap between germline ends came to 16 bases. Here the CDR3 reads CASSRNTGSDGYTF. CDR3 sequence (DNA): TGTGCCAGCAGCCGCAACACAGGGTCCGATGGCTACACCTTC.

The V and J genes are TRBV27 and TRBJ2-7, with D tentatively TRBD1 (5 bases). Germline CDR1 MNHEY, CDR2 SMNVEV (reference sequence). Deletions cut 0 bases from V and 0 bases from J, with 12 bases between. The CDR3 covers 16 residues. Here the CDR3 DNA reads TGTGCCAGCAGTTTATCGGCAGGCAGGGACTCCTACGAGCAGTACTTC. The encoded protein is CASSLSAGRDSYEQYF.

The chain employs TRBV5-1 and TRBJ1-6, with 7 bases fitting TRBD1. The CDR3 totals 15 residues. Per germline, CDR1 SGHRS and CDR2 YFSETQ. V shed 4 bases, J shed 9 bases, and the junction held 10 bases outside the gene matches. This CDR3 reads CASSPTAGGTSPLHF. DNA for the CDR3: TGCGCCAGCAGCCCTACGGCAGGGGGTACTTCACCCCTCCACTTT.

The rearrangement uses TRBV7-2 and TRBJ1-2; D gene unclear. The CDR3 sequence is 13 residues long. Trimming left V 2 bases short and J 3 bases short, with 7 bases between. CDR1 and CDR2 (germline): SGHTA, FQGNSA. Here the CDR3 DNA reads TGTGCCAGCAGCTTAAGCGGGGACTATGGCTACACCTTC. Translation gives CASSLSGDYGYTF.

The chain couples TRBV7-8 to TRBJ2-3; D unclear. The CDR3 sequence is 11 residues long. The V end lost 3 bases, the J end lost 6 bases, and 4 bases lay between the germline ends. Germline V lookup: CDR1 SGHVS, CDR2 FQNEAQ. The CDR3 is CASSFLDTQYF. The CDR3 DNA reads TGTGCCAGCAGCTTCCTTGATACGCAGTATTTT.

This clone was seen only a few times. The chain carries TRBV4-1 and TRBJ2-7, with D maybe TRBD1 (7 bases). The germline V gene encodes CDR1 MGHRA and CDR2 YSYEKL. Trimming took 1 base from V and 2 from J, leaving 12 bases between them. This CDR3 contains 15 residues. The CDR3: CASSQVPGGTYEQYF. The DNA of the CDR3 is TGCGCCAGCAGCCAAGTCCCAGGGGGGACCTACGAGCAGTACTTC.

The gene calls are TRBV9 and TRBJ1-2; D is uncertain. This CDR3 comprises 14 residues. Trimming left V 2 bases short and J 6 bases short, with 14 bases between. CDR1 SGDLS and CDR2 YYNGEE come from the germline V gene. The CDR3 protein is CASSVSSSSHGYTF. CDR3 in DNA: TGTGCCAGCAGCGTTAGTAGCTCAAGTCATGGCTACACCTTC. Full variable domain (remainder filled in from reference TRBV9 and TRBJ1-2): DSGVTQTPKHLITATGQRVTLRCSPRSGDLSVYWYQQSLDQGLQFLIQYYNGEERAKGNILERFSAQQFPDLHSELNLSSLELGDSALYFCASSVSSSSHGYTFGSGTRLTVV.

The genes are TRBV5-1 and TRBJ1-1, with TRBD1 as a possible D gene (6 bases). V was pared by 2 bases and J by 3 bases, with 8 bases between. Germline CDR1 reads SGHRS; CDR2 reads YFSETQ. The CDR3 totals 13 residues. The CDR3 coding sequence is TGCGCCAGCAGCTTAACAGGGTACACTGAAGCTTTCTTT. Translating it yields CASSLTGYTEAFF.

The chain is built from TRBV6-6 and TRBJ1-1; perhaps TRBD1 as D (6 bases). The CDR3 covers 14 residues. Per germline, CDR1 MNHNY and CDR2 SVGAGI (reference sequence). Trimming pared 7 bases from V and 0 bases from J, leaving 12 bases between. CDR3 coding DNA: TGTGCCAGCACCGGGACACGGATGAACACTGAAGCTTTCTTT. Translation: CASTGTRMNTEAFF.

This chain links TRBV13 with TRBJ2-1; maybe TRBD1 (6 bases). Deletions cut 2 bases from V and 6 bases from J, with 11 bases between. Per germline, CDR1 PRHDT and CDR2 FYEKMQ (reference sequence). The CDR3 length is 14 residues. CDR3 in DNA: TGTGCCAGCAGCTTACGACAGGTTGCCAATGAGCAGTTCTTC. The encoded protein is CASSLRQVANEQFF.

V and J are TRBV29-1 and TRBJ2-1; 9 bases are a match to TRBD2. This CDR3 region has 14 residues. V was pared by 7 bases and J by 8 bases, with 12 bases of the junction left unmatched. Germline CDR1 SQVTM, CDR2 ANQGSEA. The CDR3 DNA follows: TGCAGCGCTCCAAGCGGGGGGACTGTCCATGAGCAGTTCTTC. Amino acid sequence: CSAPSGGTVHEQFF.

V is TRBV7-2 and J is TRBJ2-1; tentatively, D is TRBD1 (6 bases). Germline V lookup: CDR1 SGHTA, CDR2 FQGNSA. V was cut by 3 bases and J by 2 bases, with 11 bases left in between. The CDR3 extends over 15 amino acids. CDR3 bases: TGTGCCAGCAGCTTCCGGACAGCTCCCTACAATGAGCAGTTCTTC. This translates into CASSFRTAPYNEQFF. Filled out from reference TRBV7-2 and TRBJ2-1, the complete variable domain reads GAGVSQSPSNKVTEKGKDVELRCDPISGHTALYWYRQSLGQGLEFLIYFQGNSAPDKSGLPSDRFSAERTGGSVSTLTIQRTQQEDSAVYLCASSFRTAPYNEQFFGPGTRLTVL.

The chain links TRBV5-1 to TRBJ2-2; 7 nucleotides match TRBD1. The CDR3 is made up of 15 amino acids. Germline V lookup: CDR1 SGHRS, CDR2 YFSETQ. With V trimmed by 5 bases and J by 4 bases, 8 bases remained unmatched. CDR3 residues: CASRYEGAGTGELFF. The CDR3 region has the DNA TGCGCCAGCAGATATGAGGGGGCAGGCACCGGGGAGCTGTTTTTT.

CDR3 amino acids: CASSNIRRVPYGYTF. The CDR3 DNA follows: TGTGCCAGCAGCAATATTCGCAGGGTCCCCTATGGCTACACCTTC. This sequence joins TRBV21-1 and TRBJ1-2; TRBD1, as called in the table, went unchecked against the DNA. TRBV21-1 is a documented pseudogene. The CDR3 length is 15 residues.

J is TRBJ2-1 and V is TRBV28; TRBD2 matches 10 bases. Trimming removed 6 bases from V and 5 bases from J; junction bases left unmatched: 7. From germline, CDR1 is MDHEN and CDR2 SYDVKM. The CDR3 has 15 amino acids. The DNA of the CDR3 is TGTGCCAGCAGAGACGGGACTAGCGTCGACAATGAGCAGTTCTTC. Its translation is CASRDGTSVDNEQFF.

The V and J genes are TRBV7-2 and TRBJ2-3, with D perhaps TRBD2 (7 bases). From germline, CDR1 is SGHTA and CDR2 FQGNSA. The CDR3 extends over 14 amino acids. V was pared by 5 bases and J by 10 bases, with 19 bases between. CDR3 nucleotides: TGTGCCAGCAGCACAAGGGCGGGGGCCGGGGCGCAGTATTTT. Protein sequence: CASSTRAGAGAQYF.

The V gene is TRBV20-1, the J gene TRBJ2-5, with 9 bases identical to TRBD2. This CDR3 spans 15 amino acids. Germline trimming cut 4 bases from V and 3 bases from J; bases unmatched to any gene: 9. Germline CDR1 DFQATT, CDR2 SNEGSKA (reference sequence). In nucleotides, the CDR3 is TGCAGTGCTACTGACGAGCGGGGGGATAAAGAGACCCAGTACTTC. This sequence encodes CSATDERGDKETQYF.

The chain joins TRBV28 to TRBJ1-2; the D gene is possibly TRBD1 (6 bases). From germline, CDR1 is MDHEN and CDR2 SYDVKM. Deletions cut 4 bases from V and 3 bases from J, with 12 bases between. The CDR3 totals 14 residues. CDR3 in DNA: TGTGCCAGCAGTTCAACTACAGGGTACTATGGCTACACCTTC. Residues: CASSSTTGYYGYTF.

This clone came up once. This chain links TRBV5-6 with TRBJ2-7; 8 nucleotides align to TRBD1. Germline-derived CDR1 and CDR2 are SGHDT and YYEEEE. V shed 0 bases and J 5 bases; nucleotides not matched to a gene: 4. There are 14 residues in the CDR3. The CDR3 bases are TGTGCCAGCAGCTTGGACAGGGGGGCCGACGAGCAGTACTTC. Protein sequence: CASSLDRGADEQYF.